Described below is a single T cell receptor (beta chain) sequence and its context. The sample comes from a study of blood T cell repertoires in COVID-19. Study at large: The United States, Italy and Spain provided the acute and convalescent COVID-19 samples. Sources were T cells, B-cell-depleted T cells, or PBMCs; the material itself was cDNA or gDNA.

In the authors' workflow: Amplification of reference gene primers provided the estimated nucleated cell counts. Measured with immunoSEQ multiplex PCR; TCRdb has only the in-frame clones, and not every one. That table is the source of V, J and clone size, and D and trimming were worked out from the DNA. This table holds hundreds of thousands of clones, approximately 79% found once. The CDR3 spans 15 residues. Deletions cut 2 bases from V and 6 bases from J, with 14 bases between. Per germline, CDR1 SEHNR and CDR2 FQNEAQ (reference sequence). The receptor comes from a woman older than 75 with active or convalescent COVID-19. The sample comprised peripheral blood. The rearrangement joins TRBV7-9 to TRBJ2-1, with D possibly matching TRBD2 (6 bases). The CDR3 loop is CASSLFGGNRNEQFF. The CDR3 DNA reads as TGTGCCAGCAGCTTATTTGGCGGGAACCGCAATGAGCAGTTCTTC.